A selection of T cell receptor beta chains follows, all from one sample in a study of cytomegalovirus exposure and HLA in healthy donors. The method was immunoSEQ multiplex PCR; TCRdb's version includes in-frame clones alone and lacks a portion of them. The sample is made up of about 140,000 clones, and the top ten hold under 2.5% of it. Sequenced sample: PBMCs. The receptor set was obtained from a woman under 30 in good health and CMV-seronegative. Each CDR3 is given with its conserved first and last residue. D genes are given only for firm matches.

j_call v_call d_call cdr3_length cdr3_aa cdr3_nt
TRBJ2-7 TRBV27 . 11 CASSFTDRGPF TGTGCCAGCAGTTTTACGGACAGAGGACCCTTC
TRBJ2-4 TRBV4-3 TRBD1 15 CASSQVSGQGNIQYF TGCGCCAGCAGCCAAGTCTCGGGACAGGGCAACATTCAGTACTTC
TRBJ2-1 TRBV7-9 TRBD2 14 CASSLLAGNNEQFF TGTGCCAGCAGCTTACTAGCGGGAAACAATGAGCAGTTCTTC
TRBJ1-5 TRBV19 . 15 CASTEQGPSNQPQHF TGTGCCAGTACCGAACAGGGCCCGAGCAATCAGCCCCAGCATTTT
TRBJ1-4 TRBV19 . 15 CASSSQQAGNEKLFF TGTGCCAGTAGTTCTCAACAGGCGGGGAATGAAAAACTGTTTTTT
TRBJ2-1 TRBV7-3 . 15 CASSPGLSSYNEQFF TGTGCCAGCAGCCCGGGACTCTCATCCTACAATGAGCAGTTCTTC
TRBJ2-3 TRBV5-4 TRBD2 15 CASSLGTSGTDTQYF TGTGCCAGCAGCTTGGGGACTAGCGGCACAGATACGCAGTATTTT
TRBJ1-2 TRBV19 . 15 CASSIVMGQGRGYTF TGTGCCAGTAGTATAGTCATGGGCCAGGGAAGAGGCTACACCTTC
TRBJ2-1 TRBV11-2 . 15 CASSLEVQGYNEQFF TGTGCCAGCAGCTTAGAGGTACAGGGCTACAATGAGCAGTTCTTC
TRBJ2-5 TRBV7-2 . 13 CASSRHPRETQYF TGTGCCAGCAGCAGACATCCCCGGGAGACCCAGTACTTC
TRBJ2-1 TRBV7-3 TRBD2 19 CASSYSGTSGSLSYNEQFF TGTGCCAGCAGCTACTCCGGGACTAGCGGGAGCCTTTCCTACAATGAGCAGTTCTTC
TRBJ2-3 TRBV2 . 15 CASSENQVATDTQYF TGTGCCAGCAGTGAAAATCAGGTCGCCACAGATACGCAGTATTTT
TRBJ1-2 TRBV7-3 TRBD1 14 CASSAGTGGDGYTF TGTGCCAGCAGCGCTGGGACAGGGGGGGACGGCTACACCTTC
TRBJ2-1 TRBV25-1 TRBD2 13 CASSGPSGIGRIF TGTGCCAGCAGTGGACCTAGCGGGATCGGAAGGATCTTC
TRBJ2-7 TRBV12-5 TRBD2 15 CASGLAELGHYEQYF TGTGCTAGTGGCCTAGCGGAGTTGGGGCACTACGAGCAGTACTTC
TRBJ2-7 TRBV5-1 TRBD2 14 CASRTAGLSYEQYF TGCGCCAGCAGAACAGCGGGATTATCCTACGAGCAGTACTTC
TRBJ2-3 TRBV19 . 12 CASSETSYTQYF TGTGCCAGTAGTGAGACTAGTTATACGCAGTATTTT
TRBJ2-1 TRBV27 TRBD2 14 CASSLTGGGNEQFF TGTGCCAGCAGTTTAACGGGAGGGGGTAATGAGCAGTTCTTC
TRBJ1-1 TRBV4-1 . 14 CASSQDLEVSEAFF TGCGCCAGCAGCCAAGATCTCGAGGTTAGTGAAGCTTTCTTT
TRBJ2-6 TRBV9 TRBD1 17 CASSVGDSPSGANVLTF TGTGCCAGCAGCGTAGGGGACAGTCCCTCTGGGGCCAACGTCCTGACTTTC
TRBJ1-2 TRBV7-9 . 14 CASSSGQTNYGYTF TGTGCCAGCAGCTCCGGACAGACCAACTATGGCTACACCTTC
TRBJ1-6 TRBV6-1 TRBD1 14 CASSPDRGNSPLHF TGTGCCAGCAGTCCGGACAGGGGTAATTCACCCCTCCACTTT
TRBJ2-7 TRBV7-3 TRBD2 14 CASSFGTKVYEQYF TGTGCCAGCAGCTTTGGGACTAAGGTCTACGAGCAGTACTTC
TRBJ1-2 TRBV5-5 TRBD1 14 CASSLVGGAYGYTF TGTGCCAGCAGCTTGGTAGGGGGCGCTTATGGCTACACCTTC
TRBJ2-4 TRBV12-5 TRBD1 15 CASGLDGPGGNIQYF TGTGCTAGTGGTTTGGATGGCCCAGGGGGAAACATTCAGTACTTC
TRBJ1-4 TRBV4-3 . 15 CASSPGPATNEKLFF TGCGCCAGCAGCCCTGGCCCTGCAACTAATGAAAAACTGTTTTTT
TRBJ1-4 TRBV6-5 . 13 CATRAGLNEKLFF TGTGCCACCAGGGCGGGACTTAATGAAAAACTGTTTTTT
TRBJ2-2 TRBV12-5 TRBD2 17 CASGRRLAGTNTGELFF TGTGCTAGTGGTCGGAGACTAGCGGGAACCAACACCGGGGAGCTGTTTTTT
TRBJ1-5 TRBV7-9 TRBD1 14 CASSWDRVGQPQHF TGTGCCAGCAGCTGGGACAGGGTGGGCCAGCCCCAGCATTTT
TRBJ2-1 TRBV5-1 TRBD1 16 CASSLFGTGYYNEQFF TGCGCCAGCAGCTTGTTTGGGACAGGTTATTACAATGAGCAGTTCTTC
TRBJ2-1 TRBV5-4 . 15 CASSLDTSSYNEQFF TGTGCCAGCAGCTTGGACACTAGCTCCTACAATGAGCAGTTCTTC
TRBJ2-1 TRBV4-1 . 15 CASSQDPSGDNEQFF TGCGCCAGCAGCCAAGATCCCAGCGGAGACAATGAGCAGTTCTTC
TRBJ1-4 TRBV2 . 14 CASGKNRDHEKLFF TGTGCCAGCGGGAAGAACAGGGATCATGAAAAACTGTTTTTT
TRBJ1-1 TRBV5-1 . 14 CASSLELGLTEAFF TGCGCCAGCAGCTTGGAGCTGGGGCTCACTGAAGCTTTCTTT
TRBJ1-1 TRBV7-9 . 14 CASSLQTGNTEAFF TGTGCCAGCAGCTTACAAACGGGGAACACTGAAGCTTTCTTT
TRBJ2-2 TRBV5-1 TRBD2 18 CASSLIPRTSRNTGELFF TGCGCCAGCAGCTTGATTCCTCGGACTAGCAGGAACACCGGGGAGCTGTTTTTT
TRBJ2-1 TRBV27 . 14 CASAIHRVAYEQFF TGTGCCAGTGCGATCCACAGGGTCGCCTATGAGCAGTTCTTC
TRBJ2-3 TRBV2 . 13 CASRVYLSDTQYF TGTGCCAGCAGAGTGTACTTGTCAGATACGCAGTATTTT